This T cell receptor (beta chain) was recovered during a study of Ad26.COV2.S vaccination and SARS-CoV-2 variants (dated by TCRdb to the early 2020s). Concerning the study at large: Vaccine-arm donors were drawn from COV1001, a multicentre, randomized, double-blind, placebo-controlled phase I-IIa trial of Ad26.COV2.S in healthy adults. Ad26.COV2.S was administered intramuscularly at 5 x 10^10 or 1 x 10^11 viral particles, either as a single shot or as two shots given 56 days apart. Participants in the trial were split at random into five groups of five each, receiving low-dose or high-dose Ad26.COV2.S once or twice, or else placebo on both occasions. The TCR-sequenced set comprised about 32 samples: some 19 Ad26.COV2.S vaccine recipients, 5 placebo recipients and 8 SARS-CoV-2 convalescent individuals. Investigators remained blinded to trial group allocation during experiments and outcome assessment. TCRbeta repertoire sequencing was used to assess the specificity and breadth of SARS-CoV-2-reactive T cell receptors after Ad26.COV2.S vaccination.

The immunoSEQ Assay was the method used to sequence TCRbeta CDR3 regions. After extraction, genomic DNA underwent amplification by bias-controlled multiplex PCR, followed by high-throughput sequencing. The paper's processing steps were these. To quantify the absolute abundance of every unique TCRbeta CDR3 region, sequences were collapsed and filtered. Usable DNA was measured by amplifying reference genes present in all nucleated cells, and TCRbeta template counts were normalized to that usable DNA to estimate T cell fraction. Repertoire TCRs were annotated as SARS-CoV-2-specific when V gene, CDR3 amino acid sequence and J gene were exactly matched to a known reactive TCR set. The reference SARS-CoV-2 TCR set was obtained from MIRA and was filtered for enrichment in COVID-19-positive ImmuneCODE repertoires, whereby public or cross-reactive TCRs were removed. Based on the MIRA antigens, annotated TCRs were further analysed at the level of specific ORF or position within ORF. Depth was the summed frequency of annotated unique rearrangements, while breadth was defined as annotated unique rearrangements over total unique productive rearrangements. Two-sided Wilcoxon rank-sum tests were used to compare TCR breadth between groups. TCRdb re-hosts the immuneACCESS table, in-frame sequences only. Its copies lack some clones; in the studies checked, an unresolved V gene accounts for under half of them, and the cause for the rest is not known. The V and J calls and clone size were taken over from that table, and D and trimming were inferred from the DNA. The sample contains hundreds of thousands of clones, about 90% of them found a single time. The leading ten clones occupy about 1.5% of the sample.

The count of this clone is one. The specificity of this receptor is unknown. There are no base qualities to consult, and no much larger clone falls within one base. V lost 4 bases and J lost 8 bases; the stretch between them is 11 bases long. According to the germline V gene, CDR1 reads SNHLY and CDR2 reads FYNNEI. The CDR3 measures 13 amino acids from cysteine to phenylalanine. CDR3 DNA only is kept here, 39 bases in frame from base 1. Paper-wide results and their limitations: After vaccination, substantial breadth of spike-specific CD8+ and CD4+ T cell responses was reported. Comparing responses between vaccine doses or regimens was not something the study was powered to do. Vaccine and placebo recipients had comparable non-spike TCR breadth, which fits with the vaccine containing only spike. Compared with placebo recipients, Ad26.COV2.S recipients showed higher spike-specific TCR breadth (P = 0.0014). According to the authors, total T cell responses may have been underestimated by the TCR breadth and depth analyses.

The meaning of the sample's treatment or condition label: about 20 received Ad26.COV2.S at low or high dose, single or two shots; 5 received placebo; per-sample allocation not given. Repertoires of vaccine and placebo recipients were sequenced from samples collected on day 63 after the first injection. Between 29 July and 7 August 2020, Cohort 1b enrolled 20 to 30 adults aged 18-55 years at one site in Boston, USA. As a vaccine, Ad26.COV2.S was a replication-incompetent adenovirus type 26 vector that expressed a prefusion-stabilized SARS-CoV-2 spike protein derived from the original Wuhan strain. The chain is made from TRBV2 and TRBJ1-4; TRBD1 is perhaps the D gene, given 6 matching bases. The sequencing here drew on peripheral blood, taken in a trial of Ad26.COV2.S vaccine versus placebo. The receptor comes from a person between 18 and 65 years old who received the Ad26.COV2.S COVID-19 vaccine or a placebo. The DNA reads TGTGCCAGCAGTGTCCAGGGGCCGGAAAAACTGTTTTTT. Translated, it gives CASSVQGPEKLFF. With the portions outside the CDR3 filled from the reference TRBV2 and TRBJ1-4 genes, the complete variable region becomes EPEVTQTPSHQVTQMGQEVILRCVPISNHLYFYWYRQILGQKVEFLVSFYNNEISEKSEIFDDQFSVERPDGSNFTLKIRSTKLEDSAMYFCASSVQGPEKLFFGSGTQLSVL.